The source of this T cell receptor (beta chain) is a study of control samples from healthy donors and cancer patients. CDR1 is ENHRY and CDR2 is SYGVKD in the germline V gene. V lost 10 bases and J lost 1, with 13 bases in between. The CDR3 length is 13 residues. Profiling relied on immunoSEQ multiplex PCR, and the TCRdb table lists in-frame clones only, not all of them. The sample records over 85,000 clones, roughly 90% being singletons. This clone was seen only a few times. This receptor was identified in a woman aged 55-75 years with lung cancer. The specimen sequenced was PBMCs. V gene TRBV10-3 combines with J gene TRBJ1-2, with D unclear. This CDR3 is CATSTGDNYGYTF. As DNA, the CDR3 is TGTGCCACCTCGACGGGAGATAACTATGGCTACACCTTC.